The 31 T cell receptor beta chains listed next were all sequenced from one sample in a study of cytomegalovirus exposure and HLA in healthy donors. PCR amplification relied on 60 Vbeta primers (plus 13 Jbeta primers). Using immunoSEQ multiplex PCR, the repertoire was profiled, and TCRdb retains in-frame clones only, with some absent. The sample yields about 150,000 clones, 80% to 85% seen once. Sample: PBMCs. The receptors come from a male donor in good health and CMV-seronegative.

The rearrangement uses TRBV6-5 and TRBJ1-6, with D possibly TRBD1 on 6 matching bases. The CDR3 length is 15 residues. The V end was cut by 6 bases, the J end by 7 bases, with 16 bases between. Germline V gives CDR1 MNHEY, CDR2 SVGAGI. The CDR3 nucleotides are TGTGCCAGCAGCCAAACAGGGTTGGCGAATTCACCCCTCCACTTT. Its protein is CASSQTGLANSPLHF.

The J gene is TRBJ1-1, the V gene TRBV11-2, with TRBD1 matching over 7 bases. The CDR3 spans 16 residues. J was trimmed by 2 bases and V by 4 bases; bases with no gene match: 10. Germline assignment: CDR1 SGHAT and CDR2 FQNNGV. The CDR3 sequence is CASSWRGDRKNTEAFF. CDR3 bases: TGTGCCAGCAGCTGGCGGGGGGACAGAAAAAACACTGAAGCTTTCTTT. The entire variable domain, with the rest obtained from reference TRBV11-2 and TRBJ1-1, is as follows: EAGVAQSPRYKIIEKRQSVAFWCNPISGHATLYWYQQILGQGPKLLIQFQNNGVVDDSQLPKDRFSAERLKGVDSTLKIQPAKLEDSAVYLCASSWRGDRKNTEAFFGQGTRLTVV.

The CDR3 bases are TGTGCCAGCAGCTTACCCCAGGAGGACACCATATATTTT. Translation gives CASSLPQEDTIYF. V gene TRBV7-9 combines with J gene TRBJ1-3; D is unclear. CDR3 length: 13 residues. The germline V gene encodes CDR1 SEHNR and CDR2 FQNEAQ (reference sequence). The ends were cut back, 2 bases at V and 8 bases at J, with 10 bases in the middle.

This chain connects TRBV6-5 to TRBJ1-6, with unresolved D. The V end was cut by 2 bases, the J end by 7 bases, with 9 bases between. This CDR3 region has 14 residues. Germline values: CDR1 MNHEY, CDR2 SVGAGI. CDR3 region: CASSYRGNNSPLHF. CDR3 coding DNA: TGTGCCAGCAGTTACCGGGGAAACAATTCACCCCTCCACTTT.

This chain uses TRBV29-1 with TRBJ2-2, with 10 positions matching TRBD2. The CDR3 has 14 residues. CDR1 is SQVTM and CDR2 is ANQGSEA in the germline V gene. The V and J ends lost 5 bases and 5 bases, in that order; junction bases with no gene match: 5. CDR3 amino acids: CSVPSGGGTGELFF. CDR3 in DNA: TGCAGCGTTCCTAGCGGGGGTGGGACCGGGGAGCTGTTTTTT.

The V and J genes are TRBV29-1 and TRBJ1-4, with a weak D call TRBD1 (6 bases). The CDR3 covers 13 residues. V shed 5 bases and J shed 7 bases, with 14 bases lying between them. From germline, CDR1 is SQVTM and CDR2 ANQGSEA. The CDR3 sequence: CSVRQAGGEKLFF. The CDR3 coding sequence is TGCAGCGTTAGACAGGCTGGTGGTGAAAAACTGTTTTTT.

This clone came up a few times. This rearrangement joins TRBV7-2 to TRBJ1-6; no clear D gene. Germline assignment: CDR1 SGHTA and CDR2 FQGNSA. The CDR3 has 14 residues. V was cut by 4 bases and J by 4 bases, with 8 bases left in between. CDR3 sequence (DNA): TGTGCCAGCAGCTCCAGTGATTATAATTCACCCCTCCACTTT. Protein product: CASSSSDYNSPLHF.

This clone was recorded only once. DNA for the CDR3: TGCGCCAGCAGCGAGACAGGGGTTTACTACGAGCAGTACTTC. Translated, it gives CASSETGVYYEQYF. This chain uses TRBV5-1 with TRBJ2-7; TRBD1 matches 8 bases. V gave up 4 bases and J gave up 3 bases; unmatched junction bases: 6. Germline V gene sequence: CDR1 SGHRS, CDR2 YFSETQ. The CDR3 covers 14 residues.

The chain employs TRBV5-6 and TRBJ2-7; D is unclear. In germline, CDR1 is SGHDT, CDR2 YYEEEE. The CDR3 totals 12 residues. V shed 0 bases and J shed 3 bases, with 4 bases lying between them. CDR3 sequence reads: CASSLGDYEQYF. In nucleotides, the CDR3 is TGTGCCAGCAGCTTGGGCGACTACGAGCAGTACTTC.

The rearrangement uses TRBV5-4 and TRBJ2-7; 7 bases map to TRBD1. The CDR3 is made up of 16 amino acids. The germline V gene has CDR1 SGHNT and CDR2 YYREEE (reference sequence). V lost 0 bases and J lost 2; bases outside the gene matches: 8. Written as DNA, the CDR3 is TGTGCCAGCAGCTTGGGGGCCGTTCAGGGGGCCTACGAGCAGTACTTC. The encoded protein is CASSLGAVQGAYEQYF.

As DNA, the CDR3 is TGCAGCGTTTCCCACGTAGGGGACAGGGCCGTTGGAAACACCATATATTTT. This sequence encodes CSVSHVGDRAVGNTIYF. J is TRBJ1-3 and V is TRBV29-1, with TRBD1 identical over 9 bases. The CDR3 is 17 residues long. Germline-derived CDR1 and CDR2 are SQVTM and ANQGSEA. J was trimmed by 3 bases and V by 5 bases; bases with no gene match: 14. Together with reference TRBV29-1 and TRBJ1-3, the CDR3 gives the full variable domain: SAVISQKPSRDICQRGTSLTIQCQVDSQVTMMFWYRQQPGQSLTLIATANQGSEATYESGFVIDKFPISRPNLTFSTLTVSNMSPEDSSIYLCSVSHVGDRAVGNTIYFGEGSWLTVV.

This chain joins TRBV10-3 and TRBJ1-3; 10 bases match TRBD1. V lost 10 bases and J lost 4; bases outside the gene matches: 7. This CDR3 comprises 14 residues. Germline CDR1 ENHRY, CDR2 SYGVKD. The CDR3 DNA reads TGTGCCACCCGACAGGGGGCAACGGGAAACACCATATATTTT. Encoded protein: CATRQGATGNTIYF.

The genes are TRBV2 and TRBJ2-7; 11 bases fit TRBD1. CDR1 is SNHLY and CDR2 is FYNNEI in the germline V gene. V dropped 5 bases and J dropped 5; count of bases not matched to a gene: 8. There are 15 residues in the CDR3. CDR3 protein: CASSSPGTGGNEQYF. CDR3 in DNA: TGTGCCAGCAGTAGCCCCGGGACAGGGGGTAACGAGCAGTACTTC.

The CDR3 sequence: CASSLGITRNSPLHF. The CDR3 nucleotides are TGTGCCAGCAGCTTAGGGATCACCAGGAATTCACCCCTCCACTTT. This chain connects TRBV7-2 to TRBJ1-6; D remains unclear. This CDR3 spans 15 amino acids. V lost 1 base and J lost 7, with 11 bases in between. The germline V gene has CDR1 SGHTA and CDR2 FQGNSA. The variable domain in full, with the rest retrieved from reference TRBV7-2 and TRBJ1-6, is GAGVSQSPSNKVTEKGKDVELRCDPISGHTALYWYRQSLGQGLEFLIYFQGNSAPDKSGLPSDRFSAERTGGSVSTLTIQRTQQEDSAVYLCASSLGITRNSPLHFGNGTRLTVT.

The rearrangement links TRBV27 to TRBJ1-4; D is uncertain. The CDR3 consists of 14 residues. The V gene's germline CDR1 is MNHEY and CDR2 SMNVEV (reference sequence). The V gene lost 7 bases and the J gene lost 0 bases, with 9 bases spanning the gap. CDR3 residues: CASTPRATNEKLFF. As DNA, the CDR3 is TGTGCCAGCACTCCTAGAGCAACTAATGAAAAACTGTTTTTT.

The CDR3 DNA is TGTGCCAGCAGCTTGGGGCAGGGGTACACCGGGGAGCTGTTTTTT. It codes for CASSLGQGYTGELFF. The gene calls are TRBV5-6 and TRBJ2-2; TRBD1 might be the D (6 bases). The germline V and J ends were trimmed by 0 bases and 3 bases, with 9 bases remaining between them. The CDR3 loop spans 15 amino acids. Germline V gene lookup returns CDR1 SGHDT and CDR2 YYEEEE.

This clone was recorded a few times. The chain joins TRBV5-1 to TRBJ2-3; 10 nucleotides agree with TRBD2. V lost 1 base, J lost 5 bases, and 7 bases stayed unmatched. Germline CDR1 and CDR2: SGHRS and YFSETQ. The CDR3 covers 16 residues. The DNA of the CDR3 is TGCGCCAGCAGCTTGCTAGCGGGGGCCCCGGGAGATACGCAGTATTTT. Translating gives CASSLLAGAPGDTQYF.

CDR3 DNA: TGCGCCAGCAGCAACAGGGGTACCACTGAAGCTTTCTTT. The encoded protein is CASSNRGTTEAFF. V usage is TRBV5-1 and J usage is TRBJ1-1, with 7 bases aligning to TRBD1. The germline gives CDR1 SGHRS, CDR2 YFSETQ. The CDR3 length is 13 residues. The junction had 4 bases not matched to a gene; V was cut back by 4 bases and J by 4 bases.

The rearrangement uses TRBV5-4 and TRBJ2-1; D may be TRBD1 (6 bases). This CDR3 spans 14 amino acids. Germline CDR1 SGHNT, CDR2 YYREEE (reference sequence). V lost 4 bases, J lost 1 base, and 9 bases lay in between. This CDR3 reads CASSPRGSYNEQFF. In DNA, the CDR3 is TGTGCCAGCAGCCCCAGGGGATCCTACAATGAGCAGTTCTTC.

The chain uses TRBV19 and TRBJ2-1; 8 nucleotides line up with TRBD1. The CDR3 length is 16 residues. Germline-derived CDR1 and CDR2 are LNHDA and SQIVND (reference sequence). The junction had 8 bases not matched to a gene; V was cut back by 5 bases and J by 2 bases. The CDR3 region has the DNA TGTGCCAGTAGTGATCAGGACAGGGTACCCTACAATGAGCAGTTCTTC. It codes for CASSDQDRVPYNEQFF.

This sequence joins TRBV10-3 and TRBJ1-2; unclear D gene. Germline CDR1 ENHRY, CDR2 SYGVKD. Trimming removed 7 bases from V and 1 base from J, with 10 bases in between. The length of the CDR3 is 13 residues. CDR3 DNA sequence: TGTGCCATCAAATTGAGGGATAACTATGGCTACACCTTC. It yields the protein CAIKLRDNYGYTF.

The chain uses TRBV2 and TRBJ1-4; D unclear. V lost 5 bases, J lost 6 bases, and 19 bases lay in between. The CDR3 runs to 16 residues. Per germline, CDR1 SNHLY and CDR2 FYNNEI. CDR3 amino acids: CASSPSGRPNDEKLFF. In DNA, the CDR3 is TGTGCCAGCAGTCCCTCAGGCAGGCCGAACGATGAAAAACTGTTTTTT. The whole variable domain, remainder taken from reference TRBV2 and TRBJ1-4, is EPEVTQTPSHQVTQMGQEVILRCVPISNHLYFYWYRQILGQKVEFLVSFYNNEISEKSEIFDDQFSVERPDGSNFTLKIRSTKLEDSAMYFCASSPSGRPNDEKLFFGSGTQLSVL.

This chain connects TRBV7-2 to TRBJ2-7, with TRBD1 identical over 12 bases. With V trimmed by 1 base and J by 6 bases, 4 bases remained unmatched. This CDR3 has 15 amino acids. Germline CDR1 is SGHTA and CDR2 is FQGNSA. The CDR3 sequence: CASSLEGTGGREQYF. The CDR3 DNA is TGTGCCAGCAGCTTAGAAGGGACAGGGGGCCGCGAGCAGTACTTC.

This sequence joins TRBV15 and TRBJ2-2; D call uncertain. The CDR3 sequence is 16 residues long. From germline, CDR1 is LNHNV and CDR2 YYDKDF (reference sequence). Between the trimmed V and J ends, which lost 1 base and 3 bases, there was a span of 12 bases. CDR3 sequence reads: CATSRVPSAYTGELFF. DNA of the CDR3: TGTGCCACCAGCAGAGTCCCTTCCGCGTACACCGGGGAGCTGTTTTTT.

This chain connects TRBV29-1 to TRBJ2-2; 9 bases align to TRBD2. V was pared by 7 bases and J by 7 bases, with 1 base of the junction left unmatched. Germline V gene data show CDR1 as SQVTM and CDR2 as ANQGSEA. The CDR3 contains 11 residues. The CDR3 DNA reads as TGCAGCGGGCGGGGGGGCGGGGAGCTGTTTTTT. Translated, it gives CSGRGGGELFF.

The chain is built from TRBV6-6 and TRBJ1-2, with 8 bases aligning to TRBD1. Germline CDR1 MNHNY, CDR2 SVGAGI (reference sequence). This CDR3 has 16 amino acids. The junction had 7 bases not matched to a gene; V was cut back by 2 bases and J by 2 bases. CDR3 DNA sequence: TGTGCCAGCAGTTACAATGGACAGGGCAGGAACTATGGCTACACCTTC. Its translation: CASSYNGQGRNYGYTF.

This clone was detected only once. J is TRBJ1-4 and V is TRBV7-9, with D possibly matching TRBD1 (5 bases). CDR1 and CDR2 from the germline V gene are SEHNR and FQNEAQ (reference sequence). The CDR3 spans 14 residues. Trimming took 3 bases from V and 8 from J, leaving 13 bases between them. This chain's CDR3 is CASSLRGRAEKLFF. In nucleotides, the CDR3 is TGTGCCAGCAGCTTGCGGGGCCGCGCGGAAAAACTGTTTTTT.

This clone has ten or more counts. The genes are TRBV5-1 and TRBJ1-1; D call uncertain. The CDR3 consists of 20 residues. The germline V and J ends were trimmed by 3 bases and 4 bases, with 31 bases remaining between them. Germline loops: CDR1 SGHRS, CDR2 YFSETQ. CDR3 sequence: CASSSLIRFGPSGLGTEAFF. CDR3 nucleotide sequence: TGCGCCAGCAGCTCGCTTATTAGGTTTGGTCCCAGCGGGCTGGGCACTGAAGCTTTCTTT.

The chain recombines TRBV6-5 with TRBJ2-5; 9 bases agree with TRBD2. The V segment lost 4 bases and the J segment 3 bases; nucleotides outside the gene matches: 9. The CDR3 length is 16 residues. The V gene's germline CDR1 is MNHEY and CDR2 SVGAGI. CDR3 DNA: TGTGCCAGCAGTTCCCCCTCCGGGACTAGCAAAGAGACCCAGTACTTC. Encoded protein: CASSSPSGTSKETQYF.

The genes are TRBV5-6 and TRBJ1-1; D remains unclear. Germline values: CDR1 SGHDT, CDR2 YYEEEE. The V end was cut by 4 bases, the J end by 6 bases, with 16 bases between. This CDR3 is built from 14 residues. CDR3: CASSPSLSVAEAFF. The DNA for the CDR3 is TGTGCCAGCAGCCCGTCTCTTTCCGTCGCTGAAGCTTTCTTT.

The CDR3 DNA sequence: TGCGCCAGCAGCCAAGGTCCCCAGGGGGCTGGCTATGGCTACACCTTC. Translated: CASSQGPQGAGYGYTF. The rearrangement uses TRBV4-3 and TRBJ1-2; 8 positions agree with TRBD1. The germline gives CDR1 LGHNA, CDR2 YSLEER. Trimming removed 1 base from V and 4 bases from J; junction bases left unmatched: 8. CDR3 length: 16 residues.